This T cell receptor beta chain comes out of a study of CD8 T cells in Susac syndrome. Study conclusions and caveats: In its TCR sequencing and HLA analysis, the study acknowledged that the number of individuals was relatively small.

Details on this clonotype: Its antigen is as yet unknown.

From blood CD8+ and CD4+ T cells, the TCR beta chain was sequenced. Negative isolation yielded the CD8+ and CD4+ T cells, while FACS enriched the TEMRA cells. RNA was extracted with the RNeasy kit, and a quantity of roughly 0.45 to 1 ug was reverse transcribed using random hexamers. A multiplex approach, immunoSEQ multiplex PCR, amplified TCR beta CDR3 across 54 Vbeta and 13 Jbeta. TCRdb processed the immunoSEQ multiplex PCR reads anew with MiXCR; each CDR3 protein has one entry. The sample records approximately 150,000 distinct CDR3 sequences, roughly 94% being singletons. The CDR3 contains 15 residues. The V end lost 0 bases, the J end lost 0 bases, and 8 bases lay between the germline ends. The V gene's germline CDR1 is SGHNT and CDR2 YYREEE (reference sequence).

The receptor's source is a human donor in good health. This chain joins TRBV5-4 and TRBJ2-3; no definite D call. Sequencing input: CD4+ T cells from PBMCs. CDR3 region: CASSLVWGSTDTQYF. For the CDR3, the DNA is TGTGCCAGCAGCTTGGTCTGGGGTAGCACAGATACGCAGTATTTT.